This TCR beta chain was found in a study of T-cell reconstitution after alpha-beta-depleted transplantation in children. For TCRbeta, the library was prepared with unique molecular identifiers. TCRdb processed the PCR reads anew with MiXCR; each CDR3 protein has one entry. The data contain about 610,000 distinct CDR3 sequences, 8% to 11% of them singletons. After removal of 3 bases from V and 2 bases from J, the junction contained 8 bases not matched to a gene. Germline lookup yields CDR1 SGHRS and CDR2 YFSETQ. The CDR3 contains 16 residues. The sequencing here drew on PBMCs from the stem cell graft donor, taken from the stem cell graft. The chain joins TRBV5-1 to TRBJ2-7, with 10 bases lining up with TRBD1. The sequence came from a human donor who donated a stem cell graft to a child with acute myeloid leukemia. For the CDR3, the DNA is TGCGCCAGCAGCTCGGACAGGGGGAGCTACGCCTACGAGCAGTACTTC. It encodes CASSSDRGSYAYEQYF.